The present TCR beta chain was sequenced within a study of cytomegalovirus exposure and HLA in healthy donors. Turning to the study itself: The 90 to 150 validation repertoires, a later analysis reported, used the same platform as the roughly 660 repertoires from the first cohort.

Using immunoSEQ multiplex PCR, the repertoire was profiled, and TCRdb retains in-frame clones only, with some absent. The sample lists 250,000 to 400,000 clones, approximately 91% occurring once. This clone was detected only a few times. The antigen remains undetermined. Findings of the study overall: Subsequent analysis revealed that first-cohort TCR clusters tended to co-occur in the roughly 120 validation repertoires. Cytomegalovirus-associated status was assigned to some 180 TCR beta chains.

Donors were drawn from the 120-subject validation cohort, separate from the approximately 620-subject first cohort. V was trimmed by 4 bases and J by 6 bases, leaving 10 bases between them. Germline V CDR1 and CDR2: SGHNT, YYREEE (reference sequence). This CDR3 spans 12 amino acids. The chain joins TRBV5-4 to TRBJ1-1; D is uncertain. Sequencing used PBMCs. This sequence was found in a man younger than 40 in good health and CMV-seronegative. The CDR3 region is CASSPSPAEAFF. The CDR3 DNA follows: TGTGCCAGCAGCCCTTCCCCTGCTGAAGCTTTCTTT.